This entry concerns a single T cell receptor (beta chain). The protocol was immunoSEQ multiplex PCR, while the TCRdb copy is restricted to in-frame clones and leaves out a portion. This table holds around 1,900,000 clones, approximately 92% found once. Only CD45RO-negative cells positively selected for CCR7 counted as naive CD8 cells, so terminally differentiated effector memory CD45RA+ cells were excluded. Healthy adults negative for HIV, lacking recent acute infections or vaccinations, served as donors. The sample comes from a study of shared clonotypes between healthy human individuals. V lost 4 bases and J lost 8, with 15 bases in between. Germline V gene data show CDR1 as MDHEN and CDR2 as SYDVKM. The length of the CDR3 is 14 residues.

This TCR was sampled from a man aged 18 to 30 in good health. Some clones in this sample may be carry-over from other donors' samples. Sequenced: naive CD8+ T cells from PBMCs. This chain joins TRBV28 and TRBJ2-1; D assignment may be TRBD1 or TRBD2 (5 bases each). CDR3 coding DNA: TGTGCCAGCAGTTCCCTTTACGGGACCCATGAGCAGTTCTTC. As protein: CASSSLYGTHEQFF.